The entry below gives a single T cell receptor (beta chain) sequence along with its context. What it recognizes is unknown. Using unique molecular identifiers, the investigators prepared the TCRbeta library. Each CDR3 protein is one row after TCRdb ran MiXCR on the PCR reads. Of roughly 490,000 distinct CDR3 sequences in the sample, roughly 11% were seen once. Trimming left V 5 bases short and J 8 bases short, with 13 bases between. The germline gives CDR1 SEHNR, CDR2 FQNEAQ (reference sequence). CDR3 size: 14 residues. The data stem from a study of T-cell reconstitution after alpha-beta-depleted transplantation in children. Study outcomes and limitations: At the one-year point after transplant, T-cell counts and TCRbeta diversity were found to come mostly from T cells that had been newly produced. Several hundred expanded graft clones reportedly were the source of alpha-beta T cells about two months after transplant.

V usage is TRBV7-9 and J usage is TRBJ1-6; TRBD1 might be the D (6 bases). The specimen comprised PBMCs, mostly from graft donor cells, sampled 180 days after TCRalphabeta/CD19-depleted stem cell transplant. The source is a female patient aged 2-10 years who had a stem cell transplant for aplastic anemia, so the T cells may come from the graft donor. The chain's CDR3 is CASSVQGVDSPLHF. In DNA, the CDR3 is TGTGCCAGCAGCGTACAGGGTGTGGATTCACCCCTCCACTTT.